This is a list of T cell receptor beta chains from one sample in a study of blood T cells in healthy people across ages. Using its own MiXCR run on the 5' RACE reads, TCRdb lists one record per CDR3 protein. The sample contains 900,000 to 950,000 distinct CDR3 sequences, roughly 28% of which appear only once. This sample also belongs to another study, concerning T cells of mothers and their children.

Sequencing was performed on blood. These receptors were obtained from a woman aged 40 to 49 in good health. Each CDR3 is given with its conserved first and last residue. A D gene is named only where the DNA matches it firmly. Clone sizes are given selectively: once, few, many, or a class where the clone is expanded.

J gene,clone size,V gene,D gene,CDR3 DNA,CDR3 protein
TRBJ1-5,.,TRBV6-6,.,TGTGCCACCGGAAAACAGTATAGCAATCAGCCCCAGCATTTT,CATGKQYSNQPQHF
TRBJ1-2,.,TRBV20-1,.,TGCAGTGCTAGAGATCAAGAGGGGCGTGGTGGCTACACCTTC,CSARDQEGRGGYTF
TRBJ2-7,.,TRBV7-8,.,TGTGCCAGCAGGGAAGGCGAGCCAACTCGTTCCTACGAGCAGTACTTC,CASREGEPTRSYEQYF
TRBJ2-7,many,TRBV27,.,TGTGCCAGCAGTCCCGACAGCTTATCCTACAATGAGCAGTACTTC,CASSPDSLSYNEQYF
TRBJ2-3,few,TRBV15,TRBD2,TGTGCCACCAGCAGTCCCTTCCAGCGGGGGGGCCGGACAGATACGCAGTATTTT,CATSSPFQRGGRTDTQYF
TRBJ2-7,many,TRBV27,.,TGTGCCAGCAGTAGACTAGATGTATACGAGCAGTACTTC,CASSRLDVYEQYF
TRBJ1-2,.,TRBV5-4,.,TGTGCCAGCAGCTTGGTTGGGTCCAGCTATGGCTACACCTTC,CASSLVGSSYGYTF
TRBJ2-1,.,TRBV12-3/TRBV12-4,TRBD2,TGTGCCAGCAACCCGACTAGCGGGGAGATCTACAATGAGCAGTTCTTC,CASNPTSGEIYNEQFF
TRBJ2-2,.,TRBV7-2,TRBD2,TGTGCCAGCAGCTTAGCGGGCGGGGGGGCCACCGGGGAGCTGTTTTTT,CASSLAGGGATGELFF
TRBJ2-1,.,TRBV7-6,.,TGTGCCAGCAGCTTGAATGGAGGAGCCCCTCCCTACAATGAGCAGTTCTTC,CASSLNGGAPPYNEQFF
TRBJ2-1,many,TRBV5-4,.,TGTGCCAGCAGCTTGGCCTTTCAGGTTTACAATGAGCAGTTCTTC,CASSLAFQVYNEQFF
TRBJ2-5,many,TRBV18,.,TGTGCCAGCTCACCACGGGGGCAGCAAGAGACCCAGTACTTC,CASSPRGQQETQYF
TRBJ1-1,few,TRBV20-1,TRBD1,TGCAGTGCTAGAGGGGACAGGGGGTTGGACACTGAAGCTTTCTTT,CSARGDRGLDTEAFF
TRBJ1-1,once,TRBV7-3,.,TGTGTCAGCAGCGCAAACTGGGGATCTGAAGCTTTCTTT,CVSSANWGSEAFF
TRBJ1-2,.,TRBV24-1,.,TGTGCCACCAGTGATCCTAACTATGGCTACACCTTC,CATSDPNYGYTF
TRBJ1-5,few,TRBV7-2,TRBD1,TGTGCCAGCAGCTTTGGGACAGGGATGAATCAGCCCCAGCATTTT,CASSFGTGMNQPQHF
TRBJ1-1,.,TRBV12-3/TRBV12-4,.,TGTACCAGCAGCCGTAGGGGGGGTGGGGTCCGGGTCAGCCCTGAAGCTTTCTTT,CTSSRRGGGVRVSPEAFF
TRBJ2-4,few,TRBV20-1,.,TGCAGTGCTAGAGATTCAATTGGGACTGGCCTTCTGAAGCAGTACTTC,CSARDSIGTGLLKQYF
TRBJ1-5,once,TRBV9,.,TGCGCCAGCAGCGAGGGGGTCGGGCAGCCCCAGCATTTT,CASSEGVGQPQHF
TRBJ2-7,many,TRBV20-1,TRBD2,TGCCTCTTTGAGGGAGCGGGGACCTACGAGCAGTACTTC,CLFEGAGTYEQYF
TRBJ2-6,many,TRBV5-1,.,TGCGCCAGCAGCTCGGACACTGGGGCCAACGTCCTGACTTTC,CASSSDTGANVLTF
TRBJ1-1,.,TRBV7-2,TRBD1,TGTGCCAGCAGCTCGGACAGGGGGTTCACTGAAGCTTTCTTT,CASSSDRGFTEAFF
TRBJ2-3,.,TRBV28,TRBD2,TGTGTCAGCAGTTCCCCGAGCGGGGCGAGCGCAGATACGCAGTATTTT,CVSSSPSGASADTQYF
TRBJ1-5,few,TRBV28,.,TGTGCCAGCAGTCGGGGGAGTAGGGCCGAACAGCATTTT,CASSRGSRAEQHF
TRBJ2-5,many,TRBV7-2,.,TGTGCCAGCAGCTTAGATGTGTCGGCAAAAGAGACCCAGTACTTC,CASSLDVSAKETQYF
TRBJ2-1,.,TRBV7-9,TRBD2,TGTGCCAGCAGCTTAGGTCCGGGGGGTTTCTACAATGAGCAGTTCTTC,CASSLGPGGFYNEQFF
TRBJ2-2,.,TRBV20-1,TRBD1,TGCAGTGCTTACCTCCCGGGACAGGGGGCCAGAAGTGCCGGGGAGCGGTTTTTT,CSAYLPGQGARSAGERFF
TRBJ2-5,.,TRBV3-1,.,TGTGCCAGCAGCCAAGCAGTCGCGGACCAAGAGACCCAGTACTTC,CASSQAVADQETQYF
TRBJ1-5,.,TRBV7-2,.,TGTGCCAGCAGCTTTGGCCCCGCGGCGGGACAGCCCCAGCATTTT,CASSFGPAAGQPQHF
TRBJ2-1,many,TRBV6-4,.,TGTGCCAGCAGTGACAGTGTAGGCGGGAACAATGAGCAGTTCTTC,CASSDSVGGNNEQFF
TRBJ2-2,once,TRBV2,TRBD2,TGTGCCAGCAGTGGCCTAACGGGACTAGTGAACACCGGGGAGCTGTTTTTT,CASSGLTGLVNTGELFF
TRBJ2-2,.,TRBV6-4,.,TGTGCCAGCAGTGACGTGGCGGGGCCGGGCGGGGAGCTGTTTTTT,CASSDVAGPGGELFF
TRBJ2-1,.,TRBV7-2,.,TGTGCCAGCAGCGTAGGGGCAGGGGACAATGAGCAGTTCTTC,CASSVGAGDNEQFF
TRBJ2-4,many,TRBV29-1,.,TGCAGCGTTGAACAGTCGGAAAACATTCAGTACTTC,CSVEQSENIQYF
TRBJ2-1,.,TRBV6-2/TRBV6-3,.,TGTGCCAGCAGTTACTACAGGGCGAATGAGCAGTTCTTC,CASSYYRANEQFF
TRBJ2-1,few,TRBV24-1,TRBD1,TGTGCCACCAGGGAGACAGGGGGCTACAATGAGCAGTTCTTC,CATRETGGYNEQFF
TRBJ1-1,.,TRBV20-1,TRBD1,TGCAGTGCTAGACGAGAGGGACAGGGAACTGAAGCTTTCTTT,CSARREGQGTEAFF
TRBJ2-3,few,TRBV11-2,TRBD1,TGTGCCAGCAGCCCGGGACAGGGGGTTTTCGCAGATACGCAGTATTTT,CASSPGQGVFADTQYF
TRBJ1-1,.,TRBV6-1,.,TGTGCCAGCAGACCGGTGGGGCAGGGGTGGGGGAACACTGAAGCTTTCTTT,CASRPVGQGWGNTEAFF
TRBJ2-5,few,TRBV6-5,.,TGTGCCAGCAGCCTCAGGGAAGTAGAGACCCAGTACTTC,CASSLREVETQYF
TRBJ1-2,once,TRBV29-1,.,TGCAGCGTTCTCCCAGTGCCTAACTATGGCTACACCTTC,CSVLPVPNYGYTF
TRBJ1-2,few,TRBV11-2,.,TGTGCCAGCGGAGACACCTATGGCTACACCTTC,CASGDTYGYTF
TRBJ1-5,.,TRBV6-2/TRBV6-3,TRBD1,TGTGCCAGCAGTTACTCCCCCGACAGGGGGCTTGGGGTCAATCAGCCCCAGCATTTT,CASSYSPDRGLGVNQPQHF
TRBJ1-2,.,TRBV4-3,.,TGCGCCAGCAGCCAAGGACCGCGGGGCTACACCTTC,CASSQGPRGYTF
TRBJ2-1,.,TRBV7-9,TRBD2,TGTGCCAGCAGCAAACTAGCGGGGAACTACAATGAGCAGTTCTTC,CASSKLAGNYNEQFF
TRBJ2-1,few,TRBV5-4,TRBD1,TGTGCCAGCAGCTCCCTCCAGGGGGCGTACAATGAGCAGTTCTTC,CASSSLQGAYNEQFF
TRBJ1-2,.,TRBV5-1,.,TGCGCCAGCTCCGACAACACCTATGGCTACACCTTC,CASSDNTYGYTF
TRBJ2-3,many,TRBV7-2,TRBD2,TGTGCCAGCAGCTTGTGGGGAGGGGATACGCAGTATTTT,CASSLWGGDTQYF
TRBJ2-7,many,TRBV29-1,TRBD1,TGCAGCGGTATATACAGGGGTTACGAGCAGTACTTC,CSGIYRGYEQYF